These 2 T cell receptor beta chains were all obtained from the same sample, sequenced in a study of blood T cell repertoires in COVID-19. Clones were read by immunoSEQ multiplex PCR, and TCRdb kept only the in-frame ones, dropping some. The data hold hundreds of thousands of clones, with 85% to 90% observed a single time. Sequenced: PBMCs or T cells enriched from blood (not recorded which). The receptors come from a man aged 18 to 30 who had recovered from COVID-19.

This clone appeared a few times. The chain couples TRBV28 to TRBJ2-7; possibly TRBD2 for D (6 bases). Germline CDR1 MDHEN, CDR2 SYDVKM. V was shortened by 2 bases and J by 6 bases, with 20 bases between the two germline ends. The CDR3 sequence is 16 residues long. The chain's CDR3 is CASSLPFAGRDFEQYF. CDR3 DNA: TGTGCCAGCAGTTTACCGTTTGCGGGGAGAGACTTCGAGCAGTACTTC.

This rearrangement joins TRBV6-6 to TRBJ2-7; 7 bases match TRBD2. CDR1 and CDR2 (germline): MNHNY, SVGAGI (reference sequence). Unmatched junction bases numbered 8, after V lost 0 bases and J lost 6 bases. This CDR3 has 15 amino acids. The CDR3 nucleotides read TGTGCCAGCAGTTACTCCAGCGGGACCCCCTCCGAGCAGTACTTC. Translating it yields CASSYSSGTPSEQYF.